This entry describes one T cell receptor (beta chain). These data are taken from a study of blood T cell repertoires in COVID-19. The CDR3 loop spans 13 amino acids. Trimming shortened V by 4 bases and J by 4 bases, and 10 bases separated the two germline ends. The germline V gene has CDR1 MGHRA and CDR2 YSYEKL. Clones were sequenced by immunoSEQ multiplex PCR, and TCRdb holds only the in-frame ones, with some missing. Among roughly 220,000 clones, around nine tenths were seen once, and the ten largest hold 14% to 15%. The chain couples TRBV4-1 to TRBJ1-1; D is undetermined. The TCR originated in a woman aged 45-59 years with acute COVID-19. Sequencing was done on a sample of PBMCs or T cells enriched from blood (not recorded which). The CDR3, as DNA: TGCGCCAGCAGCCTCGGGTATAGCACTGAAGCTTTCTTT. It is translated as CASSLGYSTEAFF.